The source of this T cell receptor (beta chain) is a study of glioma-infiltrating T cells. Amplification of TCR alpha and beta CDR3 regions from RNA used iRepertoire nested multiplex PCR. For one-step reverse transcription and amplification, 100-400 ng of tissue mRNA or PBMC total RNA was used. Each CDR3 protein is one row after TCRdb ran MiXCR on the multiplex PCR reads. The sample lists over 140,000 distinct CDR3 sequences, roughly two fifths seen once, with about 18% in the top ten. The sample holds a few counts of this clonotype. Its specificity is unknown. Germline V CDR1 and CDR2: SGHVS, FQNEAQ. The germline V and J ends were trimmed by 5 bases and 2 bases, with 7 bases remaining between them. The CDR3 length is 13 residues. Broader study findings: Gliomas, especially low-grade, showed above-expected tissue-blood divergence; non-neoplastic patients showed below.

The sample consisted of glioma tissue, nonneoplastic brain tissue, or PBMCs (not recorded which). This sequence originates from a human donor with low-grade glioma or glioblastoma, undergoing nonglioma brain surgery, or in good health (not recorded which). The chain has TRBV7-8 and TRBJ1-5; D gene unclear. The CDR3 loop is CASSVARNQPQHF. The CDR3 DNA is TGTGCCAGCAGCGTGGCGCGCAATCAGCCCCAGCATTTT. Filled out from reference TRBV7-8 and TRBJ1-5, the complete variable domain reads GAGVSQSPRYKVAKRGQDVALRCDPISGHVSLFWYQQALGQGPEFLTYFQNEAQLDKSGLPSDRFFAERPEGSVSTLKIQRTQQEDSAVYLCASSVARNQPQHFGDGTRLSIL.